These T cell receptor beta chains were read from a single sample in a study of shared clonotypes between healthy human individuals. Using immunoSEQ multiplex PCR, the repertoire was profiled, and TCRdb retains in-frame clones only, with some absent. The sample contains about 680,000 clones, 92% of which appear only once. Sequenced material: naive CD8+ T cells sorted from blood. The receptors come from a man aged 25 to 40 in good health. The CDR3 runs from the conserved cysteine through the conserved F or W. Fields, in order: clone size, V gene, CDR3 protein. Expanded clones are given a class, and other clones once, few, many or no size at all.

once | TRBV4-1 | CASSQADSLLNTGELFF
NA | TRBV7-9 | CASSLAGGSGYNEQFF
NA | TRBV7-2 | CASSQSDLAKNIQYF
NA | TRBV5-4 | CASSLRGGGRAYEQYF
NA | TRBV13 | CASSSEGNQPQHF
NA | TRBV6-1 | CASPGHLNTEAFF
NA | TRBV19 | CASVNLRASGNTEAFF
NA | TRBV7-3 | CASSLDAGGSGANVLTF
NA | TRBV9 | CARTDSGNTIYF
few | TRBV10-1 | CASSESPRSQAQHF
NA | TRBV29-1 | CSVVAGSMVNEQFF
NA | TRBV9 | CASSPQGGLSNNEQFF
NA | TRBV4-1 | CASCRDINTGELFF
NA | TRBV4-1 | CASSQIRASYNEQFF
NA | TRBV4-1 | CASSQEPGPAGANVLTF
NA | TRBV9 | CASSVESGYEQYF
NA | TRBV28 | CASTRQGDEQYF
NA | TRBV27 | CASSGSSYEQYF
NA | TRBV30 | CAWSGDTGELFF
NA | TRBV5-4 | CASSIRGDEQFF
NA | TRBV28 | CASSGFYEQYF
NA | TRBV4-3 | CASSQGAGGGYGYTF
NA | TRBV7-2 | CASSSLANTDTQYF
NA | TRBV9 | CASSEAGGEYNEQFF
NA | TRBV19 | CASSDQGLDTEAFF